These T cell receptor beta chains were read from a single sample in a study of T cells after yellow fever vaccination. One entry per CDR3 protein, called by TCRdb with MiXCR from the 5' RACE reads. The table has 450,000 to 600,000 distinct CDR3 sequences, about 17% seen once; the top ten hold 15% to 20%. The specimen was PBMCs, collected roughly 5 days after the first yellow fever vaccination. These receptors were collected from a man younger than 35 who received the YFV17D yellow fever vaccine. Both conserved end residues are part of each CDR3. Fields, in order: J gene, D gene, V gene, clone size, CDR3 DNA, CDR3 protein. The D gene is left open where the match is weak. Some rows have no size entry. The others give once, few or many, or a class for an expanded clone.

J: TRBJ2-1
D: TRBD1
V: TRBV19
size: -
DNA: TGTGCCAGCTGTCTGGGGACAGGGCGATACAATGAGCAGTTCTTC
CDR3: CASCLGTGRYNEQFF

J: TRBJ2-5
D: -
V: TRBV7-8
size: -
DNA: TGTGCCAGCAGCTTAGATTACCCCGCGGAGGGGACCCAGTACTTC
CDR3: CASSLDYPAEGTQYF

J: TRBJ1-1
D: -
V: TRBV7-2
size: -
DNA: TGTGCCAGCAGCTCCGTTTGGGGAGGGGGCACTGAAGCTTTCTTT
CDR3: CASSSVWGGGTEAFF

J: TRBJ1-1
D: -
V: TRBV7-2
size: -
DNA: TGTGCCAGCAACGATGTAGGGTGGAGCACTGAAGCTTTCTTT
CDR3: CASNDVGWSTEAFF

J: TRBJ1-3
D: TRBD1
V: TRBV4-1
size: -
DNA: TGCGCCAGCAGCCCCCGGGACAGGGTAAATTCTGGAAACACCATATATTTT
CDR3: CASSPRDRVNSGNTIYF

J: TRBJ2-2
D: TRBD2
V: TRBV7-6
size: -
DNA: TGTGCCAGCAGCCTCCTAGCGGGGGCTGGAACCGGGGAGCTGTTTTTT
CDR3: CASSLLAGAGTGELFF

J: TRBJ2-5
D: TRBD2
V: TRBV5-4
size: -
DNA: TGTGCCAGCAGCCGGGGGGGGGCCCGAGAGACCCAGTACTTC
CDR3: CASSRGGARETQYF

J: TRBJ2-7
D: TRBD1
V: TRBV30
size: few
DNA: TGTGCCTGGAGCGGACAGGGGTTTGAGCAGTACTTC
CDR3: CAWSGQGFEQYF

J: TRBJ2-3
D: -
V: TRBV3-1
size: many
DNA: TGTGCCAGCAGCCAGGGCACAGATACGCAGTATTTT
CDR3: CASSQGTDTQYF

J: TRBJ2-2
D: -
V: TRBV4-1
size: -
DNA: TGCGCCAGCAGCCGATTATCACAGGGGAACACCGGGGAGCTGTTTTTT
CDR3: CASSRLSQGNTGELFF

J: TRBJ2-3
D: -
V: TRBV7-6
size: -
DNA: TGTGCCAGCAGCCCCGATGTGGGGGGTCTCACAGATACGCAGTATTTT
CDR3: CASSPDVGGLTDTQYF

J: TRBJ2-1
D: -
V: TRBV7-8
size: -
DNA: TGTGCCAGCAGCGGCCCCTTGGGACGGGGAAGCTCCTACAATGAGCAGTTCTTC
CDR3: CASSGPLGRGSSYNEQFF

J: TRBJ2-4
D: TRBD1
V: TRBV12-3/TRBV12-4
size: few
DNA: TGTGCCAGCAGTTTCCAACAGGGGACGAAAAACATTCAGTACTTC
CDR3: CASSFQQGTKNIQYF

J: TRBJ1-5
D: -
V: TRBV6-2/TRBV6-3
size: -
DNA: TGTGCCATCAGAAAAGGGGGGGATTTGAGCAATCAGCCCCAGCATTTT
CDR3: CAIRKGGDLSNQPQHF

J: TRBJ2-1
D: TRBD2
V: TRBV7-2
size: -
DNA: TGTGCCAGCAGCTCTCCCGCGGGCGGGGGGGCCCGGAATGAGCAGTTCTTC
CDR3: CASSSPAGGGARNEQFF

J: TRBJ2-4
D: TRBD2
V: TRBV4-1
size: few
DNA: TGCGCCAGCAGCCAAGTCTTCACCACAATAGCGGGGGAAAACATTCAGTACTTC
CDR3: CASSQVFTTIAGENIQYF

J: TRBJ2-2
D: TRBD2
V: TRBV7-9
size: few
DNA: TGTGCCAGCAGCTTTCCTAGCGGGGGACAACTCACCGGGGAGCTGTTTTTT
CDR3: CASSFPSGGQLTGELFF

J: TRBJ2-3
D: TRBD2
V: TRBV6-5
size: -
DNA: TGTGCCAGCAGTTACCCGGGCGGGGGGCCGACAGATACGCAGTATTTT
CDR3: CASSYPGGGPTDTQYF

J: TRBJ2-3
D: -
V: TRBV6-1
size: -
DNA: TGTGCCAGCAGTAAGGGCTATTCCACAGATACGCAGTATTTT
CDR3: CASSKGYSTDTQYF

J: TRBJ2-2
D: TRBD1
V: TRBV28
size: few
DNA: TGTGCCAGCCGGACTACCGGGACAGGGGACACCGGGGAGCTGTTTTTT
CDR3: CASRTTGTGDTGELFF

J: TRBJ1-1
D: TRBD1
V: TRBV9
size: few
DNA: TGTGCCAGCAGCGCCGACCTTAGAACAGGGGTCGGTGAAGCTTTCTTT
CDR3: CASSADLRTGVGEAFF

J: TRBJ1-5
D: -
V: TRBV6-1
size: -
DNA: TGTGCCAGCAGTGAATCCCTGTCCGGGGCGATAGGGAGCAATCAGCCCCAGCATTTT
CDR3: CASSESLSGAIGSNQPQHF

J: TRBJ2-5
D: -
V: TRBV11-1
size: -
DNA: TGTGCCACGGCGGTGTGGTCCGAGACCCAGTACTTC
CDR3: CATAVWSETQYF

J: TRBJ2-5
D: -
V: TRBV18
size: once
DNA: TGTGCCAGCTCACCACTAGCAGATGAGACCCAGTACTTC
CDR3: CASSPLADETQYF

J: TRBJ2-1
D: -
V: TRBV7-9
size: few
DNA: TGTGCCAGCAGCTCACCCCGATCCTACAATGAGCAGTTCTTC
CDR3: CASSSPRSYNEQFF

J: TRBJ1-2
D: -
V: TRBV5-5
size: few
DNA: TGTGCCAGCAGCTATTCGGGGTACTATGGCTACACCTTC
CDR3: CASSYSGYYGYTF

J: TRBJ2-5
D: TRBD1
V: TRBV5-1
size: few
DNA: TGCGCCAGCAGCTTGGACGCGACAGGGGAAGAGACCCAGTACTTC
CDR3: CASSLDATGEETQYF

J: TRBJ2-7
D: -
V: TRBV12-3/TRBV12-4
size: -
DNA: TGTGCCAGCAGTTTTCACGGGCGGTCCGTCTTCTCCGCTCTTTACGAGCAGTACTTC
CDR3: CASSFHGRSVFSALYEQYF

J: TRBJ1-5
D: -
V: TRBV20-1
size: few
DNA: TGCAGTGCCCCGGGACAAAATTATCAGCCCCAGCATTTT
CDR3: CSAPGQNYQPQHF

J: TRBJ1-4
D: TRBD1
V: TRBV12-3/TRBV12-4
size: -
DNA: TGTGCCAGCAGAGAGACAGGGGGCGCGTATAATGAAAAACTGTTTTTT
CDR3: CASRETGGAYNEKLFF

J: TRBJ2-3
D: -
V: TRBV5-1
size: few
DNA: TGCGCCAGCAGCTCACTAGGGCTGGGGACAGATACGCAGTATTTT
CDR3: CASSSLGLGTDTQYF

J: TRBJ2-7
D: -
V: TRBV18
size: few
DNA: TGTGCCAGCTCACAGAGGACAGACTACGAGCAGTACTTC
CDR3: CASSQRTDYEQYF

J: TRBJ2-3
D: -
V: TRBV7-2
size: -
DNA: TGTGCCAGCAGCCCAAGTAGCTTCTTCACAGATACGCAGTATTTT
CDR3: CASSPSSFFTDTQYF

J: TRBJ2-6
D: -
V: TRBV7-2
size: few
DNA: TGTGCCAGCAGCTTAGTTGGGTTCAGTGGGGCCAACGTCCTGACTTTC
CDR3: CASSLVGFSGANVLTF

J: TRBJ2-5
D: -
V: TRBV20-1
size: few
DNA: TGCAGTGCTAGAGGTCGTCATGAGGCCCAAGAGACCCAGTACTTC
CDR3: CSARGRHEAQETQYF

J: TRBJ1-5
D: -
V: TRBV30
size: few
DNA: TGTGCCTGGTCCGAGACCGGCAATCAGCCCCAGCATTTT
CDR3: CAWSETGNQPQHF

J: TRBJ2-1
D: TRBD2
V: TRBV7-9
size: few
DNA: TGTGCCAGCAGACTAGCGGGGGGGCCATACAATGAGCAGTTCTTC
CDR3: CASRLAGGPYNEQFF

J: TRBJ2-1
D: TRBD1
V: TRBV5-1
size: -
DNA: TGCGCCAGCAGCTGGGCGGACAGGGGAAGGCCCAATGAGCAGTTCTTC
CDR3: CASSWADRGRPNEQFF

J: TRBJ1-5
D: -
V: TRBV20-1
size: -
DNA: TGCAGTGCTAGGCCCTCCCCAACAGGGAAATGGGGTAGCAATCAGCCCCAGCATTTT
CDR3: CSARPSPTGKWGSNQPQHF

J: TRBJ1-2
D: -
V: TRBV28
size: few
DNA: TGTGCCAGCAGTTTAACTACTTCCTATGGCTACACCTTC
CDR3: CASSLTTSYGYTF

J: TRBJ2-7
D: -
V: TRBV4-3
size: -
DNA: TGCGCCAGCAGCCAAGAAGTCGGGGGGCGACGGCAGTACTTC
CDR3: CASSQEVGGRRQYF

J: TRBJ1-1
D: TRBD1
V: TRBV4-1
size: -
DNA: TGCGCCAGCAGCCATCCCGTTGGGACAGAAACGAACACTGAAGCTTTCTTT
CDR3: CASSHPVGTETNTEAFF

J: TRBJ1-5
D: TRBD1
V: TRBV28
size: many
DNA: TGTGCCAGCAGTTCGACAGGGGGAGGAGTGCAGCCCCAGCATTTT
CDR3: CASSSTGGGVQPQHF

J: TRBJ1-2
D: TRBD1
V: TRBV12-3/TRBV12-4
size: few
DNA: TGTGCCAGCAGTTTAGGGAGGACAGGACGAACGGGGGGCTACACCTTC
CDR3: CASSLGRTGRTGGYTF

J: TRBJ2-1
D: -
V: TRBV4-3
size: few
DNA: TGCGCCAGCAGCCAAGAGACCGGACTTAGAGAGATCTTC
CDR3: CASSQETGLREIF

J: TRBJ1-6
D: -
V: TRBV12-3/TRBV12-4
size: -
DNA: TGTGCCAGCAGTTTTGGGGAGTATAATTCACCCCTCCACTTT
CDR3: CASSFGEYNSPLHF

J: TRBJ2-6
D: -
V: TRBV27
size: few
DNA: TGTGCCACCGCGGACGGCTCTGGGGCCAACGTCCTGACTTTC
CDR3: CATADGSGANVLTF

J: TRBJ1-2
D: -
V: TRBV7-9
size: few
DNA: TGTGCCAGCAGCTTTGGGCAGCGCGGCTACACCTTC
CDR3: CASSFGQRGYTF

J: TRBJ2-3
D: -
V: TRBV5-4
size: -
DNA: TGTGCCATCTCCGTCCCACCGTATTTT
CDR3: CAISVPPYF

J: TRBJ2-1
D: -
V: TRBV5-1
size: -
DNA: TGCGCCAGCAGCTTACCCGGGGTGTGGGGCTACAATGAGCAGTTCTTC
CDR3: CASSLPGVWGYNEQFF

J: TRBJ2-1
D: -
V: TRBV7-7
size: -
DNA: TGTGCCAGCAGCGCACCAGGGGCTGGTAATGAGCAGTTCTTC
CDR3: CASSAPGAGNEQFF

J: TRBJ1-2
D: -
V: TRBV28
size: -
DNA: TGTGCCAGCAGCTCTACAGCACTCGTCTATGGCTACACCTTC
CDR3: CASSSTALVYGYTF

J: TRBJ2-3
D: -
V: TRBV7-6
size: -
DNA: TGTGCCAGCAGCTTAGGCTCGCTAGCAACAGATACGCAGTATTTT
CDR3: CASSLGSLATDTQYF

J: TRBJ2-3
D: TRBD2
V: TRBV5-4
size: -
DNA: TGTGCCAGCAGCTTGGCTATCCTAGCGGGAAACACAGATACGCAGTATTTT
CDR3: CASSLAILAGNTDTQYF

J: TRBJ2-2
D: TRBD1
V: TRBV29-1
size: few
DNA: TGCAGCGTCATGATGTCACAGGGGGGGAACACCGGGGAGCTGTTTTTT
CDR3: CSVMMSQGGNTGELFF

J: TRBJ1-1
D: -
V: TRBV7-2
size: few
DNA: TGTGCCAGCAGCTTAGAGGGATACAACACTGAAGCTTTCTTT
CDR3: CASSLEGYNTEAFF

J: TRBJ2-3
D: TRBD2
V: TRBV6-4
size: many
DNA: TGTGCCAGCAGTGACCTAGCGGGGGGTAGCACAGATACGCAGTATTTT
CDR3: CASSDLAGGSTDTQYF

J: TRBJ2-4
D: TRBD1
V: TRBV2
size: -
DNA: TGTGCCAGCAGTGAAGCGAGGGGGCACATTCAGTACTTC
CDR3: CASSEARGHIQYF

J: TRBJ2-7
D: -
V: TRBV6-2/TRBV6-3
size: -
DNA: TGTGCCAGCAGTAAACACCTTGGGGGGAGTATTGGCGAGCAGTACTTC
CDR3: CASSKHLGGSIGEQYF

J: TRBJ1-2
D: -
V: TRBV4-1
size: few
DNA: TGCGCCAGCAGCCCCGGTGGGGGCAGGGACTATGGCTACACCTTC
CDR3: CASSPGGGRDYGYTF